This T cell receptor beta chain was recorded in a study of graft-versus-host responses after intestinal transplantation (dated by TCRdb to the early 2020s). Regarding the complete study: The transplants that recipients received were multivisceral, liver-intestinal, or isolated intestinal. Every recipient was given anti-thymocyte globulin induction, then maintenance tacrolimus and steroids for roughly three years. After intestinal transplantation, graft-versus-host and host-versus-graft alloreactive T cell clones were followed in the graft, circulation and bone marrow using bulk TCR-beta CDR3 sequencing. To identify alloreactive clones, pre-transplant mixed lymphocyte reaction products were sequenced and compared with unstimulated pre-transplant donor and recipient T cells. The cohort enrolled 24 intestinal transplant recipients, one of whom was a retransplant, and a few patients without pretransplant specimens were excluded. Donor T cell macrochimerism was defined as a peak of at least 4% donor T cells among recipient peripheral blood mononuclear cells. Samples from a few later patients were sequenced in-house on an Illumina MiSeq with MiXCR processing rather than by the commercial service.

In regard to this clone: The sample holds no much larger clone one base away, and base qualities are not on file.

The junction carries 8 bases between V and J, which are trimmed by 2 bases and 0 bases respectively. The CDR3 covers 14 residues, taking in both the cysteine and the phenylalanine. Just the 42-base CDR3 DNA is kept, in frame starting at base 1. Taken from the germline V gene (reference sequence), the CDR1 and CDR2 loops are SEHNR and FQNEAQ. General conclusions and limits of the study: Early after transplant, peak levels of circulating GvH clones were associated with declines in HvG clones. GvH clones were found in recipient bone marrow, and some of the GvH clones appeared earlier in ileal mucosa or blood, which is consistent with an intestinal mucosal origin. The relatively low number and heterogeneity of intestinal transplant patients limited the conclusions. In patients with donor T cell macrochimerism, the allografts had high GvH to HvG T cell clonal ratios.

Library generation was performed with the immunoSEQ multiplex PCR assay. For most patients, genomic DNA was isolated using the Qiagen DNeasy Blood and Tissue Kit and was shipped frozen to Adaptive Biotechnologies for TCR sequencing. Adaptive Biotechnologies carried out high-throughput TCR-beta CDR3 sequencing of genomic DNA for most patients. The original methods were these. Adaptive's ImmunoSEQ software was the source of the TCR sequencing data for about 17 patients, while three other patients were processed with MiXCR and VDJtools. CD4 versus CD8 sorting errors were corrected by removing sequences found in both subsets at a frequency ratio below 5:1. CDR3 nucleotide sequences shared between donor and recipient were removed because the origin of such sequences could not be assigned. To count as alloreactive, a clone needed at least 2-fold expansion over unstimulated cells and a minimum CFSE-low frequency of 0.002% (template counts) or 0.001% (read counts). A clone was considered mappable if detected in the sequenced pre-transplant spleen, lymph node, or MLR CFSE-low populations of the donor or recipient. The cumulative frequency of alloreactive clones was calculated as a percentage of all sequences, weighted by copy number. The clones in this table, taken by TCRdb from immuneACCESS, are in-frame only. Not every clone is retained; where verified, under half of the shortfall comes from an unresolved V gene, and the cause of the rest is unknown. V, J and clone size are those of that table, while D and trimming were read from the DNA. The sample table records 20,000 to 25,000 clones; roughly 33% of these occur just once. The ten largest clones capture 7.5% to 10% of the sample.

Sample time point, as interpreted from the label and publication: cells obtained before transplantation from donor or recipient. In mixed lymphocyte reactions, some 200,000 CFSE-labeled pre-transplant responders were plated with some 200,000 irradiated violet-dye-labeled stimulators and cultured for 6 days. Proliferating CD3+CD4+CFSE-low and CD3+CD8+CFSE-low responder cells were FACS-sorted on a BD Influx sorter after the mixed lymphocyte reaction. The chain joins TRBV7-9 to TRBJ2-7; no D segment can be confidently identified. This TCR was sampled from a human patient who received an intestinal transplant. The material sequenced was alloreactive CD8+ T cells from a mixed lymphocyte reaction culture, taken before intestinal transplant. Taken with the paper, the label for cell subset or site translates to: CFSE-low proliferating T cells sorted from approximately six-day pre-transplant mixed lymphocyte reaction (GvH or HvG direction). The CDR3 is CASSLSGSSYEQYF. The DNA reads TGTGCCAGCAGCTTATCGGGTAGCTCCTACGAGCAGTACTTC.